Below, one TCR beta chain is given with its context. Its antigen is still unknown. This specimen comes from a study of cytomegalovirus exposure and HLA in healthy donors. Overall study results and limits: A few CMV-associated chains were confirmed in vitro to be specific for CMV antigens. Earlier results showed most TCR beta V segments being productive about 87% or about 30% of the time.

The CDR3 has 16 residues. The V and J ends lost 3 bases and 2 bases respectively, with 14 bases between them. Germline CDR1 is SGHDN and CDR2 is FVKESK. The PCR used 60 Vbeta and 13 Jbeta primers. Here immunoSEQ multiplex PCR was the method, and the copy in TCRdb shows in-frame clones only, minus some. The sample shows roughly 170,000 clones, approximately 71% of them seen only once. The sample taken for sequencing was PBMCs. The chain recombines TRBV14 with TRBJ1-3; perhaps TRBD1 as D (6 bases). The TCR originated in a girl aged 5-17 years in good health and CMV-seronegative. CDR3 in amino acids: CASSHLPGETGNTIYF. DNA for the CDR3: TGTGCCAGCAGCCACCTCCCAGGGGAAACTGGAAACACCATATATTTT.